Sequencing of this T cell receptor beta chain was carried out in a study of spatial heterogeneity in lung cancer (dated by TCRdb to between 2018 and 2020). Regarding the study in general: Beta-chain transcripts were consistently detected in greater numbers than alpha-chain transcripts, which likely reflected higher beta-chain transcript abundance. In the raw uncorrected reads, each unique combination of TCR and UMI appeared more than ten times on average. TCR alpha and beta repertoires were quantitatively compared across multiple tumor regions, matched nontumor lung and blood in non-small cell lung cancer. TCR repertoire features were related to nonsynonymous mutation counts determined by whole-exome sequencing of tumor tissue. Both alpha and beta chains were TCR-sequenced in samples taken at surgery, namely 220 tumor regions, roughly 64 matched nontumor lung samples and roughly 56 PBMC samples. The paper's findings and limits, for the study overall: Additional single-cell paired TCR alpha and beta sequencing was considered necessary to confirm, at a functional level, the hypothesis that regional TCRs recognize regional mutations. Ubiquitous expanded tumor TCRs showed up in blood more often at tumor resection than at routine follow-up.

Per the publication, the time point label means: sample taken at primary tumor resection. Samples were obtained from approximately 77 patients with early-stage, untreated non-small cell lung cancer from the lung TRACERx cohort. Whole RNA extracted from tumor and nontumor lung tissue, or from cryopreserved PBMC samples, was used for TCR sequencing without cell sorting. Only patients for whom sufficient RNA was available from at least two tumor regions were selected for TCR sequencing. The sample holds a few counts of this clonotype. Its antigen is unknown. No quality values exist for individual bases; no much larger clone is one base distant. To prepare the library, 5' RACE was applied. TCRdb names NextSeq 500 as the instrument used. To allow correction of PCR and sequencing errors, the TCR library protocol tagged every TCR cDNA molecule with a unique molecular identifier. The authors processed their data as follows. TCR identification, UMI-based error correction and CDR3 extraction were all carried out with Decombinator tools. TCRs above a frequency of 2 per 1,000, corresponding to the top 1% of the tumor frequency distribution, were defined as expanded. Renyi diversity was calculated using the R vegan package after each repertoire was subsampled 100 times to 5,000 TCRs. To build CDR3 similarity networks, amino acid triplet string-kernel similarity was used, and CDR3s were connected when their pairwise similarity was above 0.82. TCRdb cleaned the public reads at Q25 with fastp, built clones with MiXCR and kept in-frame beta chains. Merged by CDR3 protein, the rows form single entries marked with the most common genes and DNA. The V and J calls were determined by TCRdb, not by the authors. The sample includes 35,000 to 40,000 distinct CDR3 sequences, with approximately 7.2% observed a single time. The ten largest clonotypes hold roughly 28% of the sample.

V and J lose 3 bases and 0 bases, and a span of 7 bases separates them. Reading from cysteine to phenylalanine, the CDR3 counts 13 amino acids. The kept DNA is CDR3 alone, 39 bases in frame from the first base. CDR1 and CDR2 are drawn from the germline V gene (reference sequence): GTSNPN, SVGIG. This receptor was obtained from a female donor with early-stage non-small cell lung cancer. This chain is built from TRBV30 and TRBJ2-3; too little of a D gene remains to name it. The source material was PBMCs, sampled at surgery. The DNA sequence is TGTGCCTGGAGGGCCGCGAGCACAGATACGCAGTATTTT. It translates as CAWRAASTDTQYF.